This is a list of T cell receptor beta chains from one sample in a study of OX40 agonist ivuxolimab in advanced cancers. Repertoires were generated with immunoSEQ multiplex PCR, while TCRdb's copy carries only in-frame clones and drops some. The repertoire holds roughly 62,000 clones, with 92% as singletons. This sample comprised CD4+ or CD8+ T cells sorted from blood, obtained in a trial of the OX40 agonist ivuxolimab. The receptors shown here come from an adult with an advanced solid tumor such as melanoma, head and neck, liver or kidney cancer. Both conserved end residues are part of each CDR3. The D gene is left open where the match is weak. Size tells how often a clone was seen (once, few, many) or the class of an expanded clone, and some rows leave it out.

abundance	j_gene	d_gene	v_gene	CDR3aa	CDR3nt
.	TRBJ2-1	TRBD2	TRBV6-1	CASGESGIPGSFF	TGTGCCAGCGGGGAGAGCGGGATCCCGGGTTCGTTCTTC
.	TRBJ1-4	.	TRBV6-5	CASSLAGGDEKLFF	TGTGCCAGCAGTCTTGCCGGGGGTGATGAAAAACTGTTTTTT
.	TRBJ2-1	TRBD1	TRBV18	CASSPGQNNEQFF	TGTGCCAGCTCACCGGGACAGAACAATGAGCAGTTCTTC
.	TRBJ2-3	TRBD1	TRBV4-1	CASSLRQGADDTQYF	TGCGCCAGCAGCCTACGACAGGGGGCCGACGATACGCAGTATTTT
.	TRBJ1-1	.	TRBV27	CASRLQGIETEAFF	TGTGCCAGCAGGTTACAGGGTATCGAGACTGAAGCTTTCTTT
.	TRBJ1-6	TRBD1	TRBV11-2	CASNPALTGSSYNSPLHF	TGTGCCAGCAACCCAGCATTGACAGGGAGCTCCTATAATTCACCCCTCCACTTT
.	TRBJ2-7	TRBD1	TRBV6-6	CASSYRDRPKDEQYF	TGTGCCAGCAGTTACCGGGACAGGCCCAAGGACGAGCAGTACTTC
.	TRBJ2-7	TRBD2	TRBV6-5	CASSRGRSYEQYF	TGTGCCAGCAGTCGCGGGAGAAGCTACGAGCAGTACTTC
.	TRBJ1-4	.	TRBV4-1	CASSQDLDLGYEKLFF	TGCGCCAGCAGCCAAGATTTGGATTTGGGTTATGAAAAACTGTTTTTT
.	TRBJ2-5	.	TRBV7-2	CASSLVETQYF	TGTGCCAGCAGCTTAGTGGAGACCCAGTACTTC
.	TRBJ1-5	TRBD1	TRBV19	CASTSGQARSPQHF	TGTGCCAGTACCTCAGGACAGGCCCGATCACCCCAGCATTTT
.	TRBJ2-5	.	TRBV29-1	CSVTPLERDTTGTQYF	TGCAGCGTCACACCCCTGGAAAGGGACACGACGGGGACCCAGTACTTC
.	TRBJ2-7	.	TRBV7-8	CASSWGRTTYEQYF	TGTGCCAGCAGCTGGGGTAGAACAACCTACGAGCAGTACTTC
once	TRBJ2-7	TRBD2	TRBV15	CATSRDLAGYEQYF	TGTGCCACCAGCAGAGATCTAGCGGGTTACGAGCAGTACTTC
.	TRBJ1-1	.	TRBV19	CASITKLNTEAFF	TGTGCCAGTATTACGAAATTGAACACTGAAGCTTTCTTT
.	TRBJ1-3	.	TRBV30	CAWSGLNTIYF	TGTGCCTGGAGTGGACTAAACACCATATATTTT
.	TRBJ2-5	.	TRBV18	CASSPRQAQETQYF	TGTGCCAGCTCACCTAGACAAGCACAAGAGACCCAGTACTTC
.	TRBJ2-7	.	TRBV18	CASSPSDGSYEQYF	TGTGCCAGCTCACCGAGTGACGGTTCCTACGAGCAGTACTTC
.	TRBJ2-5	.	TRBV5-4	CASSKTQGPETQYF	TGTGCCAGCAGCAAAACACAGGGTCCAGAGACCCAGTACTTC
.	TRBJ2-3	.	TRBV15	CATSRDLVATSTDTQYF	TGTGCCACCAGCAGAGATCTAGTAGCGACTAGCACAGATACGCAGTATTTT
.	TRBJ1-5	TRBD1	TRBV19	CATRGPNQPQHF	TGTGCTACCAGGGGGCCTAATCAGCCCCAGCATTTT
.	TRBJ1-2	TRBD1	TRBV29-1	CSVTPGGGYTF	TGCAGCGTTACCCCAGGGGGTGGCTACACCTTC
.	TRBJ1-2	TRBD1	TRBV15	CATSRTGSGGYTF	TGTGCCACCAGCAGGACAGGGAGCGGCGGCTACACCTTC
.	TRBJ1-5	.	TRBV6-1	CASSDRGGQPQHF	TGTGCCAGCAGTGACAGGGGTGGGCAGCCCCAGCATTTT
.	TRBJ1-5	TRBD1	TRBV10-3	CAISEGQGVGNQPQHF	TGTGCCATCAGTGAAGGACAGGGGGTCGGCAATCAGCCCCAGCATTTT
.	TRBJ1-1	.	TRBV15	CATSRDHGTPEAFF	TGTGCCACCAGCAGAGACCATGGGACCCCTGAAGCTTTCTTT
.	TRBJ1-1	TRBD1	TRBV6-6	CASSYSPGQGTEAFF	TGTGCCAGCAGTTACTCCCCGGGACAGGGGACTGAAGCTTTCTTT
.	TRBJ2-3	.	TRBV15	CATSRPTTDTQYF	TGTGCCACCAGCCGCCCCACCACAGATACGCAGTATTTT
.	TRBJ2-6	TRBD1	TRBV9	CASSVSPGQEFSGANVLTF	TGTGCCAGCAGCGTATCCCCGGGACAGGAGTTCTCTGGGGCCAACGTCCTGACTTTC
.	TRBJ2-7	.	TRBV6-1	CASSVWGLQEQYF	TGTGCCAGCAGTGTTTGGGGGCTCCAAGAGCAGTACTTC
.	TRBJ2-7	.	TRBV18	CASSPKTKTPPYEQYF	TGTGCCAGCTCACCCAAAACCAAAACACCGCCCTACGAGCAGTACTTC
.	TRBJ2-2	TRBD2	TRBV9	CASSVGTSGNTGELFF	TGTGCCAGCAGCGTAGGGACTAGCGGGAACACCGGGGAGCTGTTTTTT
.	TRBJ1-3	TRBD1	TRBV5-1	CASSSGLDRASGNTIYF	TGCGCCAGCAGCTCGGGCCTCGACAGGGCATCTGGAAACACCATATATTTT
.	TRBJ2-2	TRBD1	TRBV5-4	CASSQGGTGDTGELFF	TGTGCCAGCAGCCAAGGAGGGACAGGGGACACCGGGGAGCTGTTTTTT
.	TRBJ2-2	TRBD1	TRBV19	CASTIDRDRGLRTGELFF	TGTGCCAGTACCATTGACCGGGACAGGGGGCTTAGGACCGGGGAGCTGTTTTTT
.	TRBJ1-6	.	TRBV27	CASSLAGYNSPLHF	TGTGCCAGCAGCTTAGCGGGGTATAATTCACCCCTCCACTTT
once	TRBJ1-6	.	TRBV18	CASSPGQINSPLHF	TGTGCCAGCTCACCCGGACAGATTAATTCACCCCTCCACTTT
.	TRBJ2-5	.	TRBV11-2	CASSLQGGRETQYF	TGTGCCAGCAGCCTCCAGGGGGGCAGGGAGACCCAGTACTTC
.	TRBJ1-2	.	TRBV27	CASSPRGTLTNYGYTF	TGTGCCAGCAGTCCTAGAGGGACACTGACTAACTATGGCTACACCTTC
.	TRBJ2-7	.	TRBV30	CAWSPQGNYEQYF	TGTGCCTGGAGTCCCCAGGGGAATTACGAGCAGTACTTC
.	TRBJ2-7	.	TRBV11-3	CASSLNSYEQYF	TGTGCCAGCAGCTTAAATTCCTACGAGCAGTACTTC
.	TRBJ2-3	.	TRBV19	CASQGDGAGGTDTQYF	TGTGCCAGCCAAGGTGACGGGGCAGGGGGCACAGATACGCAGTATTTT
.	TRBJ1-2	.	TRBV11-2	CASSLGGYLYGYTF	TGTGCCAGCAGCTTAGGCGGCTACTTGTATGGCTACACCTTC
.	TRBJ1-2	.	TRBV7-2	CASSLDGVVKYGYTF	TGTGCCAGCAGCTTAGATGGGGTAGTGAAGTATGGCTACACCTTC
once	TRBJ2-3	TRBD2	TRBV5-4	CASSLERGTDTQYF	TGTGCCAGCAGCTTGGAGCGGGGGACAGATACGCAGTATTTT
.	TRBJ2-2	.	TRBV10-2	CASGSRGTGELFF	TGCGCCAGCGGGAGTCGGGGCACCGGGGAGCTGTTTTTT
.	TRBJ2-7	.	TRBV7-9	CASSLSSGVWEQYF	TGTGCCAGCAGCTTAAGTTCGGGGGTATGGGAGCAGTACTTC
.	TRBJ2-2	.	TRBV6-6	CASGIFSGELFF	TGTGCCAGTGGGATATTCAGCGGGGAGCTGTTTTTT
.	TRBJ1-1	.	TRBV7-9	CASSPRQADTEAFF	TGTGCCAGCAGCCCGAGACAGGCCGACACTGAAGCTTTCTTT
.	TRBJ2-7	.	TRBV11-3	CASSAYSGPSYEQYF	TGTGCCAGCAGCGCCTATTCAGGGCCCTCCTACGAGCAGTACTTC
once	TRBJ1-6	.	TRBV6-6	CASSYREYNSPLHF	TGTGCCAGCAGTTACCGAGAATATAATTCACCCCTCCACTTT
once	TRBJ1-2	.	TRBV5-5	CASSLAARDYGYTF	TGTGCCAGCAGCTTGGCGGCCAGGGACTATGGCTACACCTTC
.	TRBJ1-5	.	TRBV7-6	CASSLQPGQVGNQPQHF	TGTGCCAGCAGCCTCCAGCCGGGACAAGTAGGAAATCAGCCCCAGCATTTT
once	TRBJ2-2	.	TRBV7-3	CASSSQGTGELFF	TGTGCCAGCAGCTCCCAGGGTACCGGGGAGCTGTTTTTT
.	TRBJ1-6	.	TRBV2	CASSEFGENSPLHF	TGTGCCAGCAGTGAGTTTGGAGAAAATTCACCCCTCCACTTT
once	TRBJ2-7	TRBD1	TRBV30	CACVRQGVYEQYF	TGTGCCTGCGTACGACAGGGGGTCTACGAGCAGTACTTC